A single sample is the source of the 22 T cell receptor beta chains below, sequenced in a study of shared clonotypes between healthy human individuals. Repertoires were generated with immunoSEQ multiplex PCR, while TCRdb's copy carries only in-frame clones and drops some. The sample holds roughly 2,300,000 clones, around 90% seen once. The sequenced sample consisted of naive CD4+ T cells from PBMCs. Subset of the sample: CD45RA+ positively selected. These receptors were taken from a man aged 18 to 30 in good health. Some clones in this sample may be carry-over from other donors' samples.

The chain joins TRBV7-9 to TRBJ2-1, with a possible D match to TRBD1 (6 bases). CDR1 and CDR2 (germline): SEHNR, FQNEAQ (reference sequence). This CDR3 contains 13 residues. Between the trimmed V and J ends, which lost 6 bases and 4 bases, there was a span of 10 bases. CDR3: CASRETGYNEQFF. For the CDR3, the DNA is TGTGCCAGCAGGGAGACAGGTTACAATGAGCAGTTCTTC.

J is TRBJ1-1 and V is TRBV6-5; D not certain. In germline, CDR1 is MNHEY, CDR2 SVGAGI. The CDR3 is 15 residues long. V was cut by 2 bases and J by 0 bases, with 10 bases left in between. The CDR3 DNA reads TGTGCCAGCAGTTACGGTCCAGGCCTGAACACTGAAGCTTTCTTT. It yields the protein CASSYGPGLNTEAFF.

This chain joins TRBV11-3 and TRBJ2-1, with no clear D. Per germline, CDR1 SGHNT and CDR2 YENEEA. This CDR3 is 15 amino acids long. V dropped 1 base and J dropped 2 bases, with 9 bases sitting between them. The CDR3 spells CASSLGSPTYNEQFF. The CDR3 DNA follows: TGTGCCAGCAGCTTAGGTAGCCCGACCTACAATGAGCAGTTCTTC. Variable domain in full (rest from reference TRBV11-3 and TRBJ2-1): EAGVVQSPRYKIIEKKQPVAFWCNPISGHNTLYWYLQNLGQGPELLIRYENEEAVDDSQLPKDRFSAERLKGVDSTLKIQPAELGDSAVYLCASSLGSPTYNEQFFGPGTRLTVL.

This rearrangement joins TRBV4-2 to TRBJ1-5; D not certain. CDR3 length: 15 residues. The ends were cut back, 1 base at V and 2 bases at J, with 9 bases in the middle. The germline CDR1 and CDR2 sequences are LGHNA and YNFKEQ. CDR3 in DNA: TGTGCCAGCAGCCAAGGCGGCTGGGGCAATCAGCCCCAGCATTTT. Translation: CASSQGGWGNQPQHF.

This chain joins TRBV5-7 and TRBJ1-1, with D perhaps matching TRBD1 (6 bases). TRBV5-7 is designated an ORF whose function remains uncertain. Trimming removed 2 bases at V and 11 bases at J, with 19 bases between. This CDR3 spans 14 amino acids. The CDR3 nucleotides are TGTGCCAGCAGCTTAGACAGGAGAAGGGGTAAGGCTTTCTTT. Its translation: CASSLDRRRGKAFF.

The chain recombines TRBV9 with TRBJ1-2, with no clear D. The CDR3 is 14 amino acids. Germline CDR1 reads SGDLS; CDR2 reads YYNGEE. With 0 bases removed from V and 5 bases from J, the gap between germline ends came to 11 bases. CDR3 DNA: TGTGCCAGCAGCGTAGACGGCCCGTTTTATGGCTACACCTTC. The encoded protein is CASSVDGPFYGYTF.

The chain carries TRBV7-9 and TRBJ2-7, with D tentatively TRBD1 (5 bases). Germline V CDR1 and CDR2: SEHNR, FQNEAQ (reference sequence). The V gene lost 5 bases and the J gene lost 4 bases, with 9 bases spanning the gap. The CDR3 runs 12 residues. The CDR3 loop is CASSQGIYEQYF. DNA of the CDR3: TGTGCCAGCAGCCAGGGTATTTACGAGCAGTACTTC.

The chain links TRBV6-5 to TRBJ2-7; D call uncertain. V lost 2 bases and J lost 12, with 11 bases in between. The CDR3 sequence is 11 residues long. CDR1 and CDR2 (germline): MNHEY, SVGAGI. As DNA, the CDR3 is TGTGCCAGCAGTTACAGGGCCGTGCTGTACTTC. As protein: CASSYRAVLYF.

The rearrangement joins TRBV10-3 to TRBJ2-1; D ambiguous. The CDR3 covers 15 residues. The V end was cut by 10 bases, the J end by 1 base, with 17 bases between. Germline CDR1 and CDR2: ENHRY and SYGVKD. This CDR3 is CATSQGIESYNEQFF. The CDR3 DNA reads as TGTGCCACCTCCCAAGGGATTGAATCCTACAATGAGCAGTTCTTC.

The chain recombines TRBV18 with TRBJ2-6; 8 bases align to TRBD1. The CDR3 has 17 amino acids. Trimming took 4 bases from V and 1 from J; bases not matched to a gene: 6. Germline CDR1 KGHSH, CDR2 LQKENI. As DNA, the CDR3 is TGTGCCAGCTCACGGGCAGGGGGCGCGTCTGGGGCCAACGTCCTGACTTTC. Translating gives CASSRAGGASGANVLTF.

The chain has TRBV28 and TRBJ1-2; D gene ambiguous. CDR3 size: 12 residues. Trimming removed 2 bases from V and 8 bases from J, with 9 bases in between. Germline-derived CDR1 and CDR2 are MDHEN and SYDVKM. The CDR3 DNA reads TGTGCCAGCAGTTTACAAACGCACGGCTACACCTTC. Amino acid sequence: CASSLQTHGYTF.

The chain joins TRBV15 to TRBJ1-3; 8 nucleotides align to TRBD1. Germline lookup yields CDR1 LNHNV and CDR2 YYDKDF (reference sequence). V lost 3 bases to trimming and J lost 4 bases; unmatched junction nucleotides: 8. This CDR3 contains 16 residues. CDR3 coding DNA: TGTGCCACCAGCAGGGAGGACAGGGCAAGAGGAAACACCATATATTTT. Protein sequence: CATSREDRARGNTIYF.

This sequence joins TRBV9 and TRBJ2-1; the match to TRBD2 covers 10 bases. The germline gives CDR1 SGDLS, CDR2 YYNGEE. With 4 bases clipped from V and 4 bases from J, the junction kept 5 bases outside the gene matches. CDR3 length equals 15 residues. The DNA of the CDR3 is TGTGCCAGCAGCCAAACTAGCGGGGTTTACAATGAGCAGTTCTTC. As protein: CASSQTSGVYNEQFF.

The chain joins TRBV2 to TRBJ2-3; the match to TRBD2 covers 14 bases. Germline V CDR1 and CDR2: SNHLY, FYNNEI. Trimming at V came to 6 bases and at J to 2 bases, leaving 4 bases not matched to a gene. The CDR3 loop spans 16 amino acids. The CDR3 coding sequence is TGTGCCAGCAGCCTGACTAGCGGGAGGGCCACAGATACGCAGTATTTT. Translating it yields CASSLTSGRATDTQYF.

This clone was observed once. The chain uses TRBV5-1 and TRBJ2-3, with 7 positions matching TRBD2. V was clipped by 4 bases and J by 6 bases; unmatched bases: 8. This CDR3 is built from 14 residues. CDR1 is SGHRS and CDR2 is YFSETQ in the germline V gene. The CDR3, as DNA: TGCGCCAGCAGCGGGAGGGTACCCGTGGATACGCAGTATTTT. Protein product: CASSGRVPVDTQYF.

The V gene is TRBV19, the J gene TRBJ2-1; TRBD2 matches 9 bases. The CDR3 spans 16 residues. The germline V gene encodes CDR1 LNHDA and CDR2 SQIVND (reference sequence). Trimming at V came to 1 base and at J to 2 bases, leaving 3 bases not matched to a gene. The CDR3 loop reads CASSIVAGVTYNEQFF. The DNA of the CDR3 is TGTGCCAGTAGTATAGTAGCGGGAGTTACCTACAATGAGCAGTTCTTC.

This clone was picked up one time. The V and J genes are TRBV19 and TRBJ2-5; D is possibly TRBD1 (6 bases). This CDR3 is 14 amino acids long. CDR1 and CDR2 from the germline V gene are LNHDA and SQIVND (reference sequence). V gave up 5 bases and J gave up 4 bases, with 14 bases separating them. CDR3 in DNA: TGTGCCAGTAGTGGGGGCGCTCTGGGAGAGACCCAGTACTTC. Encoded protein: CASSGGALGETQYF.

This chain's CDR3 is CASSLELAGGRDIQYF. As DNA, the CDR3 is TGCGCCAGCAGCTTGGAGCTAGCGGGAGGTAGGGACATTCAGTACTTC. The chain joins TRBV5-1 to TRBJ2-4, with 11 bases identical to TRBD2. The CDR3 runs to 16 residues. V trimming: 0 bases; J trimming: 8 bases; junction bases outside the gene matches: 7. Germline V gives CDR1 SGHRS, CDR2 YFSETQ.

A single count supports this clone. The rearrangement links TRBV6-1 to TRBJ1-5; D gene ambiguous. V lost 8 bases to trimming and J lost 4 bases, with 12 bases between them. The CDR3 loop spans 13 amino acids. The germline CDR1 and CDR2 sequences are MNHNS and SASEGT. CDR3 region: CASVRVANQPQHF. Here the CDR3 DNA reads TGTGCCAGCGTGAGAGTAGCGAATCAGCCCCAGCATTTT.

The chain is built from TRBV19 and TRBJ2-2; D gene unclear. The CDR3 runs 16 residues. Trimming took off 4 bases at V and 7 bases at J, with 19 bases between the two ends. The V gene's germline CDR1 is LNHDA and CDR2 SQIVND (reference sequence). This chain's CDR3 is CASSTRLVGSYGELFF. CDR3 DNA sequence: TGTGCCAGTAGTACAAGGCTAGTGGGGTCGTACGGGGAGCTGTTTTTT.

V gene TRBV13 combines with J gene TRBJ1-1; D unclear. V shed 10 bases and J shed 4 bases, with 16 bases lying between them. CDR3 length equals 13 residues. The germline CDR1 and CDR2 sequences are PRHDT and FYEKMQ (reference sequence). The CDR3, as DNA: TGTGCCACCGGGTTCTTTTCGGGCACTGAAGCTTTCTTT. This codes for CATGFFSGTEAFF.

This chain links TRBV9 with TRBJ2-3, with D possibly being TRBD2 (5 bases). CDR3 length: 17 amino acids. Trimming removed 0 bases from V and 2 bases from J, with 16 bases in between. Germline V lookup: CDR1 SGDLS, CDR2 YYNGEE. The CDR3 is CASSVAGVAHYTDTQYF. The CDR3 DNA reads TGTGCCAGCAGCGTAGCTGGAGTAGCGCACTACACAGATACGCAGTATTTT. The complete variable domain, with remaining parts taken from reference TRBV9 and TRBJ2-3, reads DSGVTQTPKHLITATGQRVTLRCSPRSGDLSVYWYQQSLDQGLQFLIQYYNGEERAKGNILERFSAQQFPDLHSELNLSSLELGDSALYFCASSVAGVAHYTDTQYFGPGTRLTVL.